A single sample gave rise to the 24 T cell receptor beta chains below, sequenced in a study of cytomegalovirus exposure and HLA in healthy donors. The PCR ran on 60 Vbeta and 13 Jbeta primers. Produced via immunoSEQ multiplex PCR; TCRdb's table is partial and in-frame only. The sample shows about 140,000 clones, around 81% of them seen only once. Sequenced material: PBMCs. These TCRs come from a man aged 35 to 55 in good health and CMV-seropositive.

This chain joins TRBV13 and TRBJ2-7; D is possibly TRBD1 (5 bases). V shed 1 base and J shed 3 bases, with 10 bases lying between them. The CDR3 is made up of 14 amino acids. Germline CDR1 PRHDT, CDR2 FYEKMQ (reference sequence). CDR3 residues: CASSLAGQGYEQYF. In nucleotides, the CDR3 is TGTGCCAGCAGCTTAGCCGGGCAGGGCTACGAGCAGTACTTC.

J is TRBJ2-2 and V is TRBV5-1, with D maybe TRBD1 (6 bases). Trimming took 0 bases from V and 6 from J, leaving 12 bases between them. Germline V gene lookup returns CDR1 SGHRS and CDR2 YFSETQ. The CDR3 is 15 amino acids. The CDR3 loop is CASSLVSGGAGELFF. Written as DNA, the CDR3 is TGCGCCAGCAGCTTGGTTTCTGGGGGCGCCGGGGAGCTGTTTTTT.

This clone has a single count. The gene calls are TRBV11-2 and TRBJ1-1, with D possibly matching TRBD1 (6 bases). The CDR3 runs to 14 residues. V gave up 3 bases and J gave up 2 bases, with 10 bases separating them. CDR1 SGHAT and CDR2 FQNNGV come from the germline V gene. In DNA, the CDR3 is TGTGCCAGCAGCTTGGACAGATTCAACACTGAAGCTTTCTTT. It translates to CASSLDRFNTEAFF.

The rearrangement uses TRBV2 and TRBJ2-1; TRBD1 matches 7 bases. Trimming took 7 bases from V and 12 from J; bases not matched to a gene: 18. Per the germline V gene, CDR1 is SNHLY and CDR2 is FYNNEI. This CDR3 spans 15 amino acids. CDR3 region: CASTGTTGAETGQFF. In nucleotides, the CDR3 is TGTGCCAGCACCGGAACCACAGGGGCAGAGACAGGGCAGTTCTTC.

The gene calls are TRBV6-1 and TRBJ1-1, with no clear D. This CDR3 region has 8 residues. Germline lookup yields CDR1 MNHNS and CDR2 SASEGT. Deletions cut 10 bases from V and 14 bases from J, with 11 bases between. CDR3 DNA: TGTGCCACGGGCGGGGAATTCTTT. Amino acids: CATGGEFF.

V is TRBV11-2 and J is TRBJ2-1, with 9 bases identical to TRBD2. Germline values: CDR1 SGHAT, CDR2 FQNNGV. The CDR3 loop spans 15 amino acids. Trimming at V came to 5 bases and at J to 4 bases, leaving 6 bases not matched to a gene. Here the CDR3 reads CASSPSGGPYNEQFF. As DNA, the CDR3 is TGTGCCAGCAGCCCGAGCGGGGGGCCTTACAATGAGCAGTTCTTC.

This clone was observed a few times. The chain carries TRBV7-2 and TRBJ2-7; TRBD1 agrees at 9 bases. CDR3 length: 15 residues. Germline V gene data show CDR1 as SGHTA and CDR2 as FQGNSA. V was clipped by 5 bases and J by 3 bases; unmatched bases: 8. This chain's CDR3 is CASSTQGASVYEQYF. The CDR3 region has the DNA TGTGCCAGCAGCACACAGGGGGCGTCGGTCTACGAGCAGTACTTC. Using reference TRBV7-2 and TRBJ2-7 for the parts outside the CDR3, the full variable domain is GAGVSQSPSNKVTEKGKDVELRCDPISGHTALYWYRQSLGQGLEFLIYFQGNSAPDKSGLPSDRFSAERTGGSVSTLTIQRTQQEDSAVYLCASSTQGASVYEQYFGPGTRLTVT.

The CDR3, as DNA: TGCGCCAGCAGCCTCGAACAGGAGAGCTCCTACGAGCAGTACTTC. Protein sequence: CASSLEQESSYEQYF. The rearrangement links TRBV4-1 to TRBJ2-7; maybe TRBD1 (5 bases). This CDR3 has 15 residues. V shed 4 bases and J shed 0 bases, with 13 bases lying between them. CDR1 and CDR2 from the germline V gene are MGHRA and YSYEKL.

The chain carries TRBV7-2 and TRBJ2-7, with D possibly TRBD1 on 5 matching bases. Trimming left V 3 bases short and J 3 bases short, with 9 bases between. The CDR3 contains 13 residues. Germline values: CDR1 SGHTA, CDR2 FQGNSA. The CDR3 sequence is CASSFTDSYEQYF. In DNA form, the CDR3 reads TGTGCCAGCAGCTTCACCGACAGCTACGAGCAGTACTTC.

The chain recombines TRBV5-1 with TRBJ2-6; 8 bases map to TRBD1. CDR3 length equals 17 residues. Germline V gives CDR1 SGHRS, CDR2 YFSETQ. Trimming cost V 4 bases and J 0 bases; bases outside gene matches: 6. CDR3 loop: CASSMTGTGSGANVLTF. The CDR3 DNA follows: TGCGCCAGCAGCATGACCGGGACAGGCTCTGGGGCCAACGTCCTGACTTTC.

The chain links TRBV29-1 to TRBJ2-7; 12 bases align to TRBD1. J lost 7 bases, V lost 3 bases, and 7 bases had no gene match. The CDR3 loop spans 14 amino acids. Looked up from germline, CDR1 is SQVTM and CDR2 is ANQGSEA. The CDR3 loop reads CSVDPGQGAREQYF. Written as DNA, the CDR3 is TGCAGCGTTGACCCGGGACAGGGGGCACGGGAGCAGTACTTC.

This sequence joins TRBV6-5 and TRBJ1-1, with D perhaps TRBD1 (5 bases). The V gene lost 2 bases and the J gene lost 0 bases, with 13 bases spanning the gap. CDR1 is MNHEY, CDR2 SVGAGI, per germline. The CDR3 consists of 16 residues. DNA for the CDR3: TGTGCCAGCAGTTACGGGGTAGCAGGGATGAACACTGAAGCTTTCTTT. Translation gives CASSYGVAGMNTEAFF.

The chain links TRBV5-1 to TRBJ1-1; tentatively, D is TRBD1 (6 bases). Germline V gene lookup returns CDR1 SGHRS and CDR2 YFSETQ. V was cut by 3 bases and J by 3 bases, with 15 bases left in between. This CDR3 spans 15 amino acids. For the CDR3, the DNA is TGCGCCAGCAGCTCGCCGGGACAACAATACACTGAAGCTTTCTTT. Protein sequence: CASSSPGQQYTEAFF.

The chain carries TRBV5-1 and TRBJ1-6; D gene unclear. Germline V gene lookup returns CDR1 SGHRS and CDR2 YFSETQ. CDR3 size: 15 residues. Trimming removed 1 base at V and 7 bases at J, with 12 bases between. The CDR3 DNA follows: TGCGCCAGCAGCTTGAGTCTTACTGCAAATTCACCCCTCCACTTT. Its protein is CASSLSLTANSPLHF. Complete variable domain (other parts from reference TRBV5-1 and TRBJ1-6): KAGVTQTPRYLIKTRGQQVTLSCSPISGHRSVSWYQQTPGQGLQFLFEYFSETQRNKGNFPGRFSGRQFSNSRSEMNVSTLELGDSALYLCASSLSLTANSPLHFGNGTRLTVT.

This clone was detected a few times. The chain recombines TRBV6-1 with TRBJ1-4, with D unresolved. Germline V gene data show CDR1 as MNHNS and CDR2 as SASEGT. Trimming took 3 bases from V and 2 from J, leaving 13 bases between them. The CDR3 is made up of 16 amino acids. CDR3: CASSDRHTSTNEKLFF. CDR3 coding DNA: TGTGCCAGCAGTGACAGGCACACCTCCACTAATGAAAAACTGTTTTTT.

The chain carries TRBV15 and TRBJ2-7; 10 bases map to TRBD2. The V gene's germline CDR1 is LNHNV and CDR2 YYDKDF (reference sequence). The CDR3 loop spans 17 amino acids. With 0 bases clipped from V and 6 bases from J, the junction kept 11 bases outside the gene matches. This CDR3 reads CATSRDKAGGPRGEQYF. For the CDR3, the DNA is TGTGCCACCAGCAGAGATAAAGCGGGAGGGCCCCGTGGCGAGCAGTACTTC.

The chain has TRBV7-9 and TRBJ2-7, with 7 bases lining up with TRBD2. The CDR3 runs to 14 residues. The ends lost 7 bases at V and 5 bases at J; junction bases unmatched: 11. Germline CDR1 and CDR2: SEHNR and FQNEAQ (reference sequence). The chain's CDR3 is CASTRGGDFDEQYF. The CDR3 DNA follows: TGTGCCAGCACCCGGGGAGGGGATTTCGACGAGCAGTACTTC. The full variable domain, with the rest looked up from reference TRBV7-9 and TRBJ2-7, is DTGVSQNPRHKITKRGQNVTFRCDPISEHNRLYWYRQTLGQGPEFLTYFQNEAQLEKSRLLSDRFSAERPKGSFSTLEIQRTEQGDSAMYLCASTRGGDFDEQYFGPGTRLTVT.

This clone was counted a few times. The chain has TRBV2 and TRBJ2-7; 9 nucleotides align to TRBD1. Trimming took 8 bases from V and 5 from J; bases not matched to a gene: 7. Per germline, CDR1 SNHLY and CDR2 FYNNEI. The CDR3 has 13 residues. This CDR3 is CASHLGQGNEQYF. CDR3 coding DNA: TGTGCCAGCCACTTGGGACAGGGCAACGAGCAGTACTTC.

This clone has ten or more counts. The chain uses TRBV5-1 and TRBJ2-7; perhaps TRBD1 as D (5 bases). The germline V gene encodes CDR1 SGHRS and CDR2 YFSETQ. Between the trimmed V and J ends, which lost 3 bases and 5 bases, there was a span of 15 bases. CDR3 length: 14 amino acids. DNA for the CDR3: TGCGCCAGCAGCTATTCAGGGTGGGAAAACGAGCAGTACTTC. Translated, it gives CASSYSGWENEQYF.

This clone was observed once. This chain joins TRBV7-8 and TRBJ1-1; 11 bases agree with TRBD1. The CDR3 runs 16 residues. The germline gives CDR1 SGHVS, CDR2 FQNEAQ. The ends lost 5 bases at V and 2 bases at J; junction bases unmatched: 7. CDR3 protein: CASSLGQGVINTEAFF. The DNA of the CDR3 is TGTGCCAGCAGCCTGGGACAGGGGGTAATCAACACTGAAGCTTTCTTT.

The V call is TRBV29-1, the J call TRBJ2-7; D might be TRBD2 (6 bases). With 5 bases removed from V and 4 bases from J, the gap between germline ends came to 15 bases. The CDR3 is 13 amino acids. Per the germline V gene, CDR1 is SQVTM and CDR2 is ANQGSEA. This CDR3 reads CSVTPGGRYEQYF. The CDR3 DNA is TGCAGCGTTACCCCCGGTGGGAGGTACGAGCAGTACTTC.

The genes are TRBV18 and TRBJ1-2, with D tentatively TRBD1 (6 bases). This CDR3 has 16 amino acids. From germline, CDR1 is KGHSH and CDR2 LQKENI. The V gene lost 3 bases and the J gene lost 0 bases, with 14 bases spanning the gap. CDR3 sequence (DNA): TGTGCCAGCTCACCCCAGGGACAAGGAACTAACTATGGCTACACCTTC. This encodes CASSPQGQGTNYGYTF.

The V call is TRBV7-2, the J call TRBJ1-2; the match to TRBD1 covers 10 bases. The CDR3 runs to 16 residues. The germline CDR1 and CDR2 sequences are SGHTA and FQGNSA. V was pared by 4 bases and J by 4 bases, with 9 bases of the junction left unmatched. The CDR3 is CASSSNPGQGIYGYTF. The CDR3 DNA reads as TGTGCCAGCAGCTCCAACCCGGGACAGGGGATCTATGGCTACACCTTC.

This chain joins TRBV9 and TRBJ1-2; 9 nucleotides align to TRBD1. J gave up 5 bases and V 4 bases, and 6 bases lay outside the gene matches. Per the germline V gene, CDR1 is SGDLS and CDR2 is YYNGEE. This CDR3 contains 14 residues. CDR3 amino acids: CASSPRDRAYGYTF. The CDR3 DNA is TGTGCCAGCAGCCCCCGGGACAGGGCTTATGGCTACACCTTC. Full variable domain (rest looked up from reference TRBV9 and TRBJ1-2): DSGVTQTPKHLITATGQRVTLRCSPRSGDLSVYWYQQSLDQGLQFLIQYYNGEERAKGNILERFSAQQFPDLHSELNLSSLELGDSALYFCASSPRDRAYGYTFGSGTRLTVV.